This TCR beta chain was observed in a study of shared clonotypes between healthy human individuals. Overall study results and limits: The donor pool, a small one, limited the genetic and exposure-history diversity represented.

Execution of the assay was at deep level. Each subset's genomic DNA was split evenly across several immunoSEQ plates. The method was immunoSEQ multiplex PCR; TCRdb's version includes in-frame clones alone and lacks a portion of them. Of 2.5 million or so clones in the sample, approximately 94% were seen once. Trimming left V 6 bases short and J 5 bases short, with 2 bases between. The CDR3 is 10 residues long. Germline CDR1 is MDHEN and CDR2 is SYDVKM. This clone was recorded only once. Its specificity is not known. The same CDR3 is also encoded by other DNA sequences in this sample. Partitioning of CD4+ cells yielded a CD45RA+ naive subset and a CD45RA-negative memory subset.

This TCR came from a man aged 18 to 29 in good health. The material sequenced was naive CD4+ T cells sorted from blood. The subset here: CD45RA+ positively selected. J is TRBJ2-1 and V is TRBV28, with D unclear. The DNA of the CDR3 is TGTGCCAGCAGCGACAATGAGCAGTTCTTC. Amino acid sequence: CASSDNEQFF.